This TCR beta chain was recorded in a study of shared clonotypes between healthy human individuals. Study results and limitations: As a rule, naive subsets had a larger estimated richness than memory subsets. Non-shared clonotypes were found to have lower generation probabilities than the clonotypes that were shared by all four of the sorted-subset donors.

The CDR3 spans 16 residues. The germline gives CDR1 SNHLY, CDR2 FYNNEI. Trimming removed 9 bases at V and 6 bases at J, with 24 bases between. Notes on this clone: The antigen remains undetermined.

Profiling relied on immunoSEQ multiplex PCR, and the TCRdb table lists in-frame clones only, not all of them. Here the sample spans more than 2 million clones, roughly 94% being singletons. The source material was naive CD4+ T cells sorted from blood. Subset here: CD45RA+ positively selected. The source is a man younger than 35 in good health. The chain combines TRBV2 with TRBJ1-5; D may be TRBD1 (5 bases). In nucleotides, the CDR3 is TGTGCCAGTCGCTTGGGGCGCGTTTTGTCGAGTCAGCCCCAGCATTTT. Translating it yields CASRLGRVLSSQPQHF.